One sample yielded the 16 T cell receptor beta chains listed below, sequenced in a study of T cells in Graves' hyperthyroidism and ophthalmopathy. The CDR3 regions of TCR beta were amplified from RNA transcripts. The primer set for the first-round RT-PCR of the TCR CDR3 was HTBI. One entry per CDR3 protein results from TCRdb running MiXCR on the multiplex PCR reads. Of under 350,000 distinct CDR3 sequences in the sample, 25% to 30% were seen once. Input material: blood. Receptor source: a man between 35 and 55 years old with Graves' hyperthyroidism that later progressed to Graves' ophthalmopathy.

The V gene is TRBV2, the J gene TRBJ1-3; D is unclear. Germline loops: CDR1 SNHLY, CDR2 FYNNEI. V lost 6 bases to trimming and J lost 3 bases, with 15 bases between them. This CDR3 has 15 residues. This chain's CDR3 is CASSRPGTDGNTIYF. CDR3 DNA sequence: TGTGCCAGCAGCCGCCCCGGTACAGATGGAAACACCATATATTTT.

This clonotype has ten or more counts. The chain joins TRBV6-1 to TRBJ2-4; 7 bases match TRBD2. Germline loops: CDR1 MNHNS, CDR2 SASEGT. The CDR3 has 15 residues. J gave up 1 base and V 4 bases, and 4 bases lay outside the gene matches. The CDR3 is CASSGFGGAKNIQYF. The CDR3 DNA reads as TGTGCCAGCAGTGGTTTCGGGGGGGCCAAAAACATTCAGTACTTC.

This clonotype was counted at least ten times. The rearrangement uses TRBV2 and TRBJ1-2, with D possibly TRBD1 on 5 matching bases. The V and J ends lost 7 bases and 5 bases respectively, with 32 bases between them. The CDR3 is 19 amino acids. Germline CDR1 reads SNHLY; CDR2 reads FYNNEI. CDR3 protein: CASIPSLRPRLGPPYGYTF. CDR3 coding DNA: TGTGCCAGCATCCCCAGCCTAAGACCACGGCTGGGGCCTCCATATGGCTACACCTTC.

This clonotype has a count of ten or more. The gene calls are TRBV20-1 and TRBJ2-7; no definite D call. Germline lookup yields CDR1 DFQATT and CDR2 SNEGSKA (reference sequence). The CDR3 spans 13 residues. The V end lost 4 bases, the J end lost 3 bases, and 13 bases lay between the germline ends. In DNA, the CDR3 is TGCAGTGCTACCCGGAGCCGGTACTACGAGCAGTACTTC. Protein: CSATRSRYYEQYF.

Many counts were recorded for this clonotype. The V and J genes are TRBV12-3 or TRBV12-4 and TRBJ2-2, with D uncertain. This CDR3 has 14 amino acids. V gave up 5 bases and J gave up 6 bases, with 13 bases separating them. CDR3 sequence (DNA): TGTGCCAGCAGTGCGCTATCGTACGCCGGGGAGCTGTTTTTT. Its protein product is CASSALSYAGELFF.

This clonotype was seen more than once but under ten times. The J gene is TRBJ2-5, the V gene TRBV6-1; TRBD2 aligns across 11 bases. This CDR3 has 15 amino acids. After removal of 8 bases from V and 5 bases from J, the junction contained 10 bases not matched to a gene. Looked up from germline, CDR1 is MNHNS and CDR2 is SASEGT. The CDR3 DNA reads TGTGCCAGCCGGCAACTAGCGGGAGAGAGGGAGACCCAGTACTTC. Protein product: CASRQLAGERETQYF.

This clonotype was recorded a few times. The V and J genes are TRBV28 and TRBJ2-5; tentatively, D is TRBD1 (5 bases). V was clipped by 5 bases and J by 4 bases, with 17 bases between them. The CDR3 loop spans 15 amino acids. From germline, CDR1 is MDHEN and CDR2 SYDVKM. The CDR3 loop reads CASSLRGGASETQYF. CDR3 nucleotide sequence: TGTGCCAGCAGTCTCCGTGGTGGGGCCTCAGAGACCCAGTACTTC. Full variable domain (outside the CDR3, taken from reference TRBV28 and TRBJ2-5): DVKVTQSSRYLVKRTGEKVFLECVQDMDHENMFWYRQDPGLGLRLIYFSYDVKMKEKGDIPEGYSVSREKKERFSLILESASTNQTSMYLCASSLRGGASETQYFGPGTRLLVL.

This clonotype was seen many times. The chain uses TRBV2 and TRBJ1-1; D uncertain. The V gene's germline CDR1 is SNHLY and CDR2 FYNNEI. Trimming left V 7 bases short and J 0 bases short, with 12 bases between. The CDR3 covers 14 residues. The CDR3 region has the DNA TGTGCCAGCACCAAGGACGGGGTGAACACTGAAGCTTTCTTT. Translation gives CASTKDGVNTEAFF.

The genes are TRBV12-3 or TRBV12-4 and TRBJ2-7; no clear D. With 4 bases removed from V and 5 bases from J, the gap between germline ends came to 3 bases. The CDR3 runs 10 residues. The CDR3 protein is CASSYNEQYF. In nucleotides, the CDR3 is TGTGCCAGCAGTTATAACGAGCAGTACTTC.

In the case of this clonotype: Possible read error: a much larger clone is one base away. This chain links TRBV11-2 with TRBJ2-3; D is uncertain. The CDR3 has 12 amino acids. Trimming took off 6 bases at V and 14 bases at J, with 18 bases between the two ends. Germline V gene sequence: CDR1 SGHAT, CDR2 FQNNGV. The CDR3 DNA sequence: TGTGCCAGCAGTTTGCCGGCGGATATGCGGTATTTT. This codes for CASSLPADMRYF.

This clonotype has at least ten counts. The chain has TRBV19 and TRBJ2-4, with TRBD2 matching over 7 bases. Trimming removed 3 bases from V and 10 bases from J; junction bases left unmatched: 9. CDR1 and CDR2 from the germline V gene are LNHDA and SQIVND (reference sequence). The CDR3 has 14 residues. Here the CDR3 reads CASSISAGVWIQYF. CDR3 bases: TGTGCCAGTAGTATCTCGGCGGGAGTATGGATTCAGTACTTC.

The sample holds many counts of this clonotype. The V gene is TRBV19, the J gene TRBJ1-2; D gene ambiguous. The CDR3 length is 14 residues. Per germline, CDR1 LNHDA and CDR2 SQIVND (reference sequence). With 9 bases removed from V and 0 bases from J, the gap between germline ends came to 14 bases. CDR3 nucleotide sequence: TGTGCCAGCGTAACGGGCAGTTCTAACTATGGCTACACCTTC. It specifies CASVTGSSNYGYTF.

Ten or more counts support this clonotype. The chain carries TRBV7-3 and TRBJ1-1; TRBD1 is a possible D gene (6 bases). Germline CDR1 SGHTA, CDR2 FQGTGA. Trimming took off 5 bases at V and 0 bases at J, with 16 bases between the two ends. The length of the CDR3 is 16 residues. CDR3 DNA sequence: TGTGCCAGCAGCGAACAGACAGGACTGATGAACACTGAAGCTTTCTTT. It specifies CASSEQTGLMNTEAFF.

This clonotype was counted ten times or more. This sequence joins TRBV20-1 and TRBJ1-1, with D maybe TRBD1 (5 bases). Trimming took 5 bases from V and 3 from J, leaving 13 bases between them. CDR3 length: 13 residues. Germline V gene sequence: CDR1 DFQATT, CDR2 SNEGSKA (reference sequence). The CDR3 nucleotides are TGCAGTGCTGCGGGGGGAACTCACACTGAAGCTTTCTTT. It is translated as CSAAGGTHTEAFF.

CDR3 residues: CATSTGTSGSAYQETQYF. Written as DNA, the CDR3 is TGTGCCACCAGCACTGGGACTAGCGGGAGTGCATACCAAGAGACCCAGTACTTC. The chain links TRBV15 to TRBJ2-5, with 14 bases that match TRBD2. There are 18 residues in the CDR3. Looked up from germline, CDR1 is LNHNV and CDR2 is YYDKDF (reference sequence). The J segment lost 0 bases and the V segment lost 4 bases, leaving 7 bases of the junction unmatched.

The genes are TRBV12-3 or TRBV12-4 and TRBJ2-5; the match to TRBD1 covers 10 bases. The CDR3 extends over 13 amino acids. J was trimmed by 8 bases and V by 6 bases; bases with no gene match: 6. The CDR3 DNA follows: TGTGCCAGCAGGCCCGGACAGGGGGGAACCCAGTACTTC. Its translation: CASRPGQGGTQYF.